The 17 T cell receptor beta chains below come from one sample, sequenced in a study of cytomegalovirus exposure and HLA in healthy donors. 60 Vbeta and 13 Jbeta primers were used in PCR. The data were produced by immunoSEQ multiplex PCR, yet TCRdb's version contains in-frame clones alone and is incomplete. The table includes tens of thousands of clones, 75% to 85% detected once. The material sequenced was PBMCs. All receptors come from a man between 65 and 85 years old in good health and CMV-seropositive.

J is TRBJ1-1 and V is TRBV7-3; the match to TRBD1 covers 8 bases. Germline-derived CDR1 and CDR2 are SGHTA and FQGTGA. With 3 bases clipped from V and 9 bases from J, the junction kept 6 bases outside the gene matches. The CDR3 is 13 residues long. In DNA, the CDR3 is TGTGCCAGCAGCTTTGGACAGGGAGGCCAAGCTTTCTTT. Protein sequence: CASSFGQGGQAFF.

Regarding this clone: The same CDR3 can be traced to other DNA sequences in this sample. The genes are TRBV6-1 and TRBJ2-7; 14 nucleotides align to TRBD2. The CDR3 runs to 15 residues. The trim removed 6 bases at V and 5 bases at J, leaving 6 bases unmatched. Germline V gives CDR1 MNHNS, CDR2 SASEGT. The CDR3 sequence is CASRRLAGGPHEQYF. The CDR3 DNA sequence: TGTGCCAGCAGAAGACTAGCGGGGGGGCCCCACGAGCAGTACTTC.

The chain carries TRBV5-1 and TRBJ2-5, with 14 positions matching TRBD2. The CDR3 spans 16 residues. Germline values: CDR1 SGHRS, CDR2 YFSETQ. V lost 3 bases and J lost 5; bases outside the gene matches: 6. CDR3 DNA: TGCGCCAGCAGCTCAGCCGGGACTAGCGGGGGTGAGACCCAGTACTTC. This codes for CASSSAGTSGGETQYF.

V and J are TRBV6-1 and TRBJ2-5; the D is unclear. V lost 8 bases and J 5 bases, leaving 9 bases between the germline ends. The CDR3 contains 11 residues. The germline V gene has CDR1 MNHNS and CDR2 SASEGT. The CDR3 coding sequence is TGTGCCAGCTCCTTGTCTGAGACCCAGTACTTC. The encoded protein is CASSLSETQYF.

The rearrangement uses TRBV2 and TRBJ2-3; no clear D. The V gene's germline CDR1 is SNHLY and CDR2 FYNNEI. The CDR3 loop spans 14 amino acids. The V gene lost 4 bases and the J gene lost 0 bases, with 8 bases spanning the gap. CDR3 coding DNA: TGTGCCAGCAGTGCCTCGACTAGCACAGATACGCAGTATTTT. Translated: CASSASTSTDTQYF. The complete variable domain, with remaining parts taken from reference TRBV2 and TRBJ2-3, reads EPEVTQTPSHQVTQMGQEVILRCVPISNHLYFYWYRQILGQKVEFLVSFYNNEISEKSEIFDDQFSVERPDGSNFTLKIRSTKLEDSAMYFCASSASTSTDTQYFGPGTRLTVL.

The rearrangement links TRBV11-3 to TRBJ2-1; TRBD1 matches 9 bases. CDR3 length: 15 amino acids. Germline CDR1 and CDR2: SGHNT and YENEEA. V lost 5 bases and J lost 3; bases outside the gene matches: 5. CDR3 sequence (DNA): TGTGCCAGCAGCCTCGGACAGGGGTACTACAATGAGCAGTTCTTC. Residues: CASSLGQGYYNEQFF.

DNA of the CDR3: TGTGCCAGCTCACCCAACTCCCGGGGATCTGGAAACACCATATATTTT. Translation gives CASSPNSRGSGNTIYF. V usage is TRBV18 and J usage is TRBJ1-3; D unresolved. Trimming shortened V by 3 bases and J by 1 base, and 13 bases separated the two germline ends. Germline-derived CDR1 and CDR2 are KGHSH and LQKENI. The CDR3 spans 16 residues. Looking up the rest from reference TRBV18 and TRBJ1-3 gives the full variable domain: NAGVMQNPRHLVRRRGQEARLRCSPMKGHSHVYWYRQLPEEGLKFMVYLQKENIIDESGMPKERFSAEFPKEGPSILRIQQVVRGDSAAYFCASSPNSRGSGNTIYFGEGSWLTVV.

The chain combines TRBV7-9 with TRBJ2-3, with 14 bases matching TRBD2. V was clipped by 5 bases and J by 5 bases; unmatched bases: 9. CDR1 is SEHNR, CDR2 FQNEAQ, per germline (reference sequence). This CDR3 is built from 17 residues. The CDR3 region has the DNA TGTGCCAGCAGCCCAGGGACTAGCGGGAGTTGGGTAGATACGCAGTATTTT. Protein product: CASSPGTSGSWVDTQYF.

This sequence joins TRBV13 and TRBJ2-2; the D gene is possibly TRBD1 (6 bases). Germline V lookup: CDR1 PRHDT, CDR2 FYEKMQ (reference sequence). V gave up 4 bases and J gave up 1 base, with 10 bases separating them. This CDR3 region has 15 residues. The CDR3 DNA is TGTGCCAGCAGCTATGTAGGGGGGAACACCGGGGAGCTGTTTTTT. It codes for CASSYVGGNTGELFF.

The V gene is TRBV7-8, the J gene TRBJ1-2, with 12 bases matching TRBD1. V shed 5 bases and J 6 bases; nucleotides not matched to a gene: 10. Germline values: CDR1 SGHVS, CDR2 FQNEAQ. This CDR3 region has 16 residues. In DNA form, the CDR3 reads TGTGCCAGCAGCAAAAAGGGGACAGGGGGCAAGGATGGCTACACCTTC. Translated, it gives CASSKKGTGGKDGYTF.

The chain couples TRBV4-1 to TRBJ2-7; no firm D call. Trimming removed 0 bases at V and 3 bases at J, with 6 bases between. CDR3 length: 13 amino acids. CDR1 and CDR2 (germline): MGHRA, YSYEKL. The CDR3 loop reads CASSQDPDYEQYF. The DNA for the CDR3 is TGCGCCAGCAGCCAAGACCCAGACTACGAGCAGTACTTC.

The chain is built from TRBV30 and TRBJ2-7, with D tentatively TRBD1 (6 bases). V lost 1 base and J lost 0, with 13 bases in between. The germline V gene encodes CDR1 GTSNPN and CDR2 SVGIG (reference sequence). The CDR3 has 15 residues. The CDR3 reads CAWSGRDTSSYEQYF. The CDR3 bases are TGTGCCTGGAGTGGACGGGACACTAGCTCCTACGAGCAGTACTTC. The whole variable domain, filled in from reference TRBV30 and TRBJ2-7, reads SQTIHQWPATLVQPVGSPLSLECTVEGTSNPNLYWYRQAAGRGLQLLFYSVGIGQISSEVPQNLSASRPQDRQFILSSKKLLLSDSGFYLCAWSGRDTSSYEQYFGPGTRLTVT.

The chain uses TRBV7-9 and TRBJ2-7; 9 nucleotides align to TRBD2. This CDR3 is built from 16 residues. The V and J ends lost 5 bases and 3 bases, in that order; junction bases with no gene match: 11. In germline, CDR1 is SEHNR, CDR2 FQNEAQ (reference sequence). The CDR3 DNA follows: TGTGCCAGCAGCCCTCCAATAGCGGGAGCAGGCTACGAGCAGTACTTC. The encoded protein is CASSPPIAGAGYEQYF.

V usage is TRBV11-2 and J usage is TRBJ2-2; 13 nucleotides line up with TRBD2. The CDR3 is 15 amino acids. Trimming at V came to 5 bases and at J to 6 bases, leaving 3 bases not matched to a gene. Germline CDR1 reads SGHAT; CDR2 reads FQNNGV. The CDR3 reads CASSGTSGTSGELFF. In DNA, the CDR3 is TGTGCCAGCAGCGGGACTAGCGGGACTTCCGGGGAGCTGTTTTTT.

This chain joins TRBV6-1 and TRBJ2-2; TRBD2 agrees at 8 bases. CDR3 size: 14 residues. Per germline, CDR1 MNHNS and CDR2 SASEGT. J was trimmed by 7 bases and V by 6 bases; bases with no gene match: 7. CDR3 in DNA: TGTGCCAGCAGCGCTGTCCGGGGGGGCGGGGAGCTGTTTTTT. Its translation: CASSAVRGGGELFF.

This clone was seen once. CDR3 sequence (DNA): TGTGCCAGCAGTGAAGCAGGTAGCCTTAGCGGATACTACAATGAGCAGTTCTTC. This codes for CASSEAGSLSGYYNEQFF. J is TRBJ2-1 and V is TRBV6-1, with D perhaps matching TRBD2 (6 bases). Trimming took off 0 bases at V and 3 bases at J, with 18 bases between the two ends. Germline V gene lookup returns CDR1 MNHNS and CDR2 SASEGT. The CDR3 covers 18 residues.

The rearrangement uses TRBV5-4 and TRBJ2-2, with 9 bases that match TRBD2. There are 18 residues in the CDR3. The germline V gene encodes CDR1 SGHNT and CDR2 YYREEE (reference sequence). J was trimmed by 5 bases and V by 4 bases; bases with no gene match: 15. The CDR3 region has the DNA TGTGCCAGCAGCCCGGGGGGAATTAGCGGGAGTCCTACCGGGGAGCTGTTTTTT. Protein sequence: CASSPGGISGSPTGELFF. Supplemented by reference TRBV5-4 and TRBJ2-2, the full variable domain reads ETGVTQSPTHLIKTRGQQVTLRCSSQSGHNTVSWYQQALGQGPQFIFQYYREEENGRGNFPPRFSGLQFPNYSSELNVNALELDDSALYLCASSPGGISGSPTGELFFGEGSRLTVL.